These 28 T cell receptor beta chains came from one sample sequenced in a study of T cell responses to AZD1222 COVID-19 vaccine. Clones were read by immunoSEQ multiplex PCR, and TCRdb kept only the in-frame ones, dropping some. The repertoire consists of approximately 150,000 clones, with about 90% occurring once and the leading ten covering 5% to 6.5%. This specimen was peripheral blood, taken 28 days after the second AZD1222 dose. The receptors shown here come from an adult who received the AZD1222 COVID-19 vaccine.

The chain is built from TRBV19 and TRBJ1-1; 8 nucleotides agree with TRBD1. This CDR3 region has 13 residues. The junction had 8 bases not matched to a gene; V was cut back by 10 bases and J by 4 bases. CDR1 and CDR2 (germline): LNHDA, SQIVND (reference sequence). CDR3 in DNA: TGTGCCACCAAACAGGGGGAAAGCACTGAAGCTTTCTTT. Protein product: CATKQGESTEAFF.

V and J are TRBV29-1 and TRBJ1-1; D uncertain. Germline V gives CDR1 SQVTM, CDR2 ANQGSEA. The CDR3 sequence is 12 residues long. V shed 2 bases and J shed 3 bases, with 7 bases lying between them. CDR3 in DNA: TGCAGCGTTGAAAACGGATACACTGAAGCTTTCTTT. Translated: CSVENGYTEAFF.

As DNA, the CDR3 is TGTGCCATCAGTGAGTCGACAGGGACTAACTATGGCTACACCTTC. Amino acids: CAISESTGTNYGYTF. This chain uses TRBV10-3 with TRBJ1-2; 7 bases line up with TRBD1. The CDR3 loop spans 15 amino acids. Germline assignment: CDR1 ENHRY and CDR2 SYGVKD. V shed 0 bases, J shed 0 bases, and the junction held 1 base outside the gene matches.

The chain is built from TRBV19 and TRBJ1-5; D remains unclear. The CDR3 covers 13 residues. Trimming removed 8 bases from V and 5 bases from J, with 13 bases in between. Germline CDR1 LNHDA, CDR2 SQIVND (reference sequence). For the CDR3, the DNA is TGTGCCAGTCGAGGGCAGGAATATCAGCCCCAGCATTTT. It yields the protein CASRGQEYQPQHF.

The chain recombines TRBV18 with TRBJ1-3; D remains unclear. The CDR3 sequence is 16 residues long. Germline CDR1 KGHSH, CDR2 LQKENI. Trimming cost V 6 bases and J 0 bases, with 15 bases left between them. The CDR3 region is CASSPSEGSSGNTIYF. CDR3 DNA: TGTGCCAGCTCCCCCAGCGAAGGATCCTCTGGAAACACCATATATTTT.

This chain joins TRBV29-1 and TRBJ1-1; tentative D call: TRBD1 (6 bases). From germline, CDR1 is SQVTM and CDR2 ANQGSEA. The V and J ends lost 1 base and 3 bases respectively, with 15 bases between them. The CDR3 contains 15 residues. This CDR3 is CSVEGRGGADTEAFF. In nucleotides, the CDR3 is TGCAGCGTTGAAGGCAGGGGAGGGGCGGACACTGAAGCTTTCTTT.

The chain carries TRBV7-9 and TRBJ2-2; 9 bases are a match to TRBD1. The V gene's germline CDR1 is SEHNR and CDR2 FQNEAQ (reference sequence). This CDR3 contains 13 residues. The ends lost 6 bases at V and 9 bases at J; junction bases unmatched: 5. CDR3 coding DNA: TGTGCCAGCAGAGGACAGGGGAGGAGGGAGCTGTTTTTT. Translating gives CASRGQGRRELFF.

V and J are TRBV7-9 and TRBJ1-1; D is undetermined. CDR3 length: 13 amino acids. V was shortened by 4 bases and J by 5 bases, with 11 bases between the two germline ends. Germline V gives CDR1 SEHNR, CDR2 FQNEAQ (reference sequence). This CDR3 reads CASSSGGRTEAFF. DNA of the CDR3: TGTGCCAGCAGCTCCGGAGGAAGAACTGAAGCTTTCTTT.

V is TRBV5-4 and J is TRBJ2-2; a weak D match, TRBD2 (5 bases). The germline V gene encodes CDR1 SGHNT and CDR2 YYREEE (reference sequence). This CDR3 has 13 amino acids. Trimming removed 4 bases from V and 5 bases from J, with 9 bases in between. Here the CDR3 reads CASSRERTGELFF. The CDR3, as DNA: TGTGCCAGCAGCAGGGAGAGGACCGGGGAGCTGTTTTTT.

The CDR3 DNA is TGTGCCAGCAGCCAAGCGCGTACGGGACAGGGTTCCAAGACCCAGTACTTC. This codes for CASSQARTGQGSKTQYF. This chain connects TRBV14 to TRBJ2-5; 9 bases fit TRBD1. The CDR3 covers 17 residues. V shed 1 base, J shed 6 bases, and the junction held 12 bases outside the gene matches. Germline lookup yields CDR1 SGHDN and CDR2 FVKESK.

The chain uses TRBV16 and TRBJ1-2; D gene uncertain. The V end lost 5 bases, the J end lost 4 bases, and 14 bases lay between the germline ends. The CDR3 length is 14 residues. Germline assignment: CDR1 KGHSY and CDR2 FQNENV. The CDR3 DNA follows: TGTGCCAGCAGCTCTTCGAGGGTAAGCTATGGCTACACCTTC. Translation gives CASSSSRVSYGYTF. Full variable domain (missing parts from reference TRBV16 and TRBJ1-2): GEEVAQTPKHLVRGEGQKAKLYCAPIKGHSYVFWYQQVLKNEFKFLISFQNENVFDETGMPKERFSAKCLPNSPCSLEIQATKLEDSAVYFCASSSSRVSYGYTFGSGTRLTVV.

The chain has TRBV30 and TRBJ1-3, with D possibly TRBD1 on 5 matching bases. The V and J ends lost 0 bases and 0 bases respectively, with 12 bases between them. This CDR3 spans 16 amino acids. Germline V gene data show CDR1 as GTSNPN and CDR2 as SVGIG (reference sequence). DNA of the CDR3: TGTGCCTGGAGTGTACCTGGGAGGGGCTCTGGAAACACCATATATTTT. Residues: CAWSVPGRGSGNTIYF.

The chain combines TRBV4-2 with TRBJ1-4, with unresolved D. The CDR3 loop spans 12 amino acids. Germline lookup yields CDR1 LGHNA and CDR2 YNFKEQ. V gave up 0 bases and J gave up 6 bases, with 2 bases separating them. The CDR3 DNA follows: TGTGCCAGCAGCCAAGAGGATGAAAAACTGTTTTTT. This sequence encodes CASSQEDEKLFF.

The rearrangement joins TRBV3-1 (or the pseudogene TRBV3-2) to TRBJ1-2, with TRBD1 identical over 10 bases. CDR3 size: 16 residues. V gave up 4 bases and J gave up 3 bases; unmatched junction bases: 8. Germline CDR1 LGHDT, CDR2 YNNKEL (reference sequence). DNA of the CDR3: TGTGCCAGCAGCCCCTACGGACAGGGGGGGGACTATGGCTACACCTTC. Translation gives CASSPYGQGGDYGYTF.

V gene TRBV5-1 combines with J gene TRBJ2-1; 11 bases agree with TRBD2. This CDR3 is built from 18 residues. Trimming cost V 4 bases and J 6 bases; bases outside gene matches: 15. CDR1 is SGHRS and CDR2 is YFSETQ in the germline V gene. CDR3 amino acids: CASSPGIAGGRLFNEQFF. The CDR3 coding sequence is TGCGCCAGCAGCCCGGGTATAGCGGGGGGGCGCCTCTTCAATGAGCAGTTCTTC.

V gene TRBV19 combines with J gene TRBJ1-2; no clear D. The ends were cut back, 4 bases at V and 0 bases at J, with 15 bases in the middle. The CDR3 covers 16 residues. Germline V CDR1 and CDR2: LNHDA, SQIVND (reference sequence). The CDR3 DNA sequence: TGTGCCAGTAGTAGACTCCGAGAAGTTTCTAACTATGGCTACACCTTC. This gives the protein CASSRLREVSNYGYTF.

CDR3 region: CASSHEGQGASEAFF. CDR3 DNA sequence: TGTGCCAGTAGTCACGAAGGACAGGGGGCATCTGAAGCTTTCTTT. V usage is TRBV19 and J usage is TRBJ1-1, with TRBD1 matching over 11 bases. The V segment lost 5 bases and the J segment 6 bases; nucleotides outside the gene matches: 8. Germline CDR1 LNHDA, CDR2 SQIVND (reference sequence). This CDR3 region has 15 residues.

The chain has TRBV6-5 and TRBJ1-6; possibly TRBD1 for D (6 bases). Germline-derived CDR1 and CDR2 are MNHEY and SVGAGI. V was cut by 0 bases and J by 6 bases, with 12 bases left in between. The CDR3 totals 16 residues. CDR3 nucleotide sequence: TGTGCCAGCAGTTACTCGATGGGACATAGTAATTCACCCCTCCACTTT. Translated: CASSYSMGHSNSPLHF.

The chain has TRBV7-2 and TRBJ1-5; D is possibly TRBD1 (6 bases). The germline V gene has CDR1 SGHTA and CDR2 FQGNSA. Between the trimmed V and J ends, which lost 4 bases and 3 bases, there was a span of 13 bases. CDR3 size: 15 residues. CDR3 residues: CASSSQGLYNQPQHF. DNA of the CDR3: TGTGCCAGCAGCTCACAGGGTCTATACAATCAGCCCCAGCATTTT.

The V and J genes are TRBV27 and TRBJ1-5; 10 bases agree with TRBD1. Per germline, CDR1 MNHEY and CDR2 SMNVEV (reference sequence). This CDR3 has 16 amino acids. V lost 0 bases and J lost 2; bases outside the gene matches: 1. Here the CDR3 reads CASSLSGTGGNQPQHF. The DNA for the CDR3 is TGTGCCAGCAGTTTATCGGGGACAGGGGGCAATCAGCCCCAGCATTTT.

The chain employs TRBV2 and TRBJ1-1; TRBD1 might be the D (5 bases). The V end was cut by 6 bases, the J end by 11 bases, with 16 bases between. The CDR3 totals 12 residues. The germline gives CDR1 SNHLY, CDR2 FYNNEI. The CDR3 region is CASSDGARGAFF. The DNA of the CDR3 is TGTGCCAGCAGCGACGGGGCTCGAGGGGCTTTCTTT.

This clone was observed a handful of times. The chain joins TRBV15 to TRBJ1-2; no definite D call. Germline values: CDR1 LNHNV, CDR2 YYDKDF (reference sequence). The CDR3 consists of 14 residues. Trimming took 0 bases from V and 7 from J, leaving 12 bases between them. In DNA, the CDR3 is TGTGCCACCAGCAGAGATCGGGGTTTCCTTGGCTACACCTTC. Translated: CATSRDRGFLGYTF.

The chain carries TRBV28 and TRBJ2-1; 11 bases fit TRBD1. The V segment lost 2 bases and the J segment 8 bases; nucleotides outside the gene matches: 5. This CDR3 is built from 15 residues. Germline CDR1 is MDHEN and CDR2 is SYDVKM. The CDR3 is CASSLGGTGGDEQFF. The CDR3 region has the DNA TGTGCCAGCAGTTTAGGGGGGACAGGGGGTGATGAGCAGTTCTTC. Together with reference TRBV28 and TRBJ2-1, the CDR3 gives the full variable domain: DVKVTQSSRYLVKRTGEKVFLECVQDMDHENMFWYRQDPGLGLRLIYFSYDVKMKEKGDIPEGYSVSREKKERFSLILESASTNQTSMYLCASSLGGTGGDEQFFGPGTRLTVL.

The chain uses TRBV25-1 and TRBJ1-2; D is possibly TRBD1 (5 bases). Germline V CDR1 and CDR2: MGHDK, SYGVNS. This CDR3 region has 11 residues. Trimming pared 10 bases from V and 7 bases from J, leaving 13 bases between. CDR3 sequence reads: CATQRGGGYTF. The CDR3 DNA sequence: TGTGCCACCCAGCGGGGGGGTGGCTACACCTTC.

This CDR3 reads CASSVALAAIYEQYF. CDR3 nucleotides: TGTGCCAGCAGCGTAGCGCTAGCAGCAATTTACGAGCAGTACTTC. The chain is built from TRBV9 and TRBJ2-7, with D perhaps matching TRBD2 (5 bases). Germline V gene sequence: CDR1 SGDLS, CDR2 YYNGEE. The CDR3 length is 15 residues. The V gene lost 0 bases and the J gene lost 4 bases, with 14 bases spanning the gap.

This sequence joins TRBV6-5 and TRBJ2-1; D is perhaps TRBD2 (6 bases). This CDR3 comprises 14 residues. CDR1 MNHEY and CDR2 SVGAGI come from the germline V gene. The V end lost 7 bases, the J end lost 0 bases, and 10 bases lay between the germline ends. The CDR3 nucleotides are TGTGCCAGCACCGGGACTCCCTCCTACAATGAGCAGTTCTTC. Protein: CASTGTPSYNEQFF.

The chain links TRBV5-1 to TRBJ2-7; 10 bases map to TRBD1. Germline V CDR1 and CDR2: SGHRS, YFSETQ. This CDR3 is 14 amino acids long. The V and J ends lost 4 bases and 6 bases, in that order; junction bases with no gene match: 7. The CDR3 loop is CASSPTGGWAEQYF. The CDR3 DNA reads TGCGCCAGCAGCCCGACAGGGGGCTGGGCCGAGCAGTACTTC.

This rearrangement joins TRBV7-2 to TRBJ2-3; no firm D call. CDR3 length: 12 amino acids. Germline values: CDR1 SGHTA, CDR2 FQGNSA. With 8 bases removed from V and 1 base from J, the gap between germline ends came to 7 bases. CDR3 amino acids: CASAAGTDTQYF. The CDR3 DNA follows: TGTGCCAGCGCCGCGGGCACAGATACGCAGTATTTT.